This T cell receptor beta chain was retrieved from a study of human T cells and chemical hapten exposure. General study findings and limits: Expanded TCRs created a significantly greater count of big CDR3 similarity clusters than controls did. DPC sensitization did not alter TCRs above 1 in 1000 frequency.

CDR3 size: 15 residues. Germline CDR1 reads MDHEN; CDR2 reads SYDVKM. J lost 0 bases, V lost 6 bases, and 7 bases had no gene match. Unique molecular identifiers were affixed to discrete cDNA molecules within the library. TCRdb redid the calling of the RACE reads with MiXCR, one entry per CDR3 protein. The sample lists fewer than 200,000 distinct CDR3 sequences; around 30% were seen once. The time point denotes: pre-sensitization, week 0. Stated treatment: therapeutic diphenylcyclopropenone sensitization with weekly scalp DPC. At every patch-test visit, blood was drawn before the patch test was applied. This clonotype occurred a few times. The antigen remains undetermined.

The chain is built from TRBV28 and TRBJ2-7; 8 bases are a match to TRBD2. This clonotype was sampled from a woman in her 30s with alopecia areata. Some clones in this sample may be carry-over from other donors' samples. Sequences were derived from whole blood, sampled in connection with sensitization to the hapten diphenylcyclopropenone (DPC). The CDR3: CASSRAGGSSYEQYF. In DNA form, the CDR3 reads TGTGCCAGCAGCCGGGCGGGGGGAAGCTCCTACGAGCAGTACTTC.